This is a list of T cell receptor beta chains from one sample in a study of identical twins. TCRdb independently ran MiXCR on the 5' RACE reads; one entry per CDR3 protein. The table includes a few hundred thousand distinct CDR3 sequences, more than 9% detected once. The same sample was also used in a study of yellow fever vaccine responses in identical twins.

Source material: PBMCs. These receptors were taken from a young woman in good health. Each CDR3 is given with its conserved first and last residue. A D gene is named only where the DNA matches it firmly. Rows may omit the clone size; those that give it use once, few, many or a size class.

V: TRBV10-3; size: .; D: TRBD2; J: TRBJ2-7; DNA: TGTGCCACGCAAAAACTAGCGGGAGCGAACTACGAGCAGTACTTC; CDR3: CATQKLAGANYEQYF
V: TRBV29-1; size: .; D: TRBD1; J: TRBJ2-5; DNA: TGCAGCGTTCCGCTTCGGGACAGGGGGCAAGGTCACCAAGAGACCCAGTACTTC; CDR3: CSVPLRDRGQGHQETQYF
V: TRBV12-3/TRBV12-4; size: .; D: TRBD1; J: TRBJ1-2; DNA: TGTGCCAGCACCGAGACAGGGGCGAACTATGGCTACACCTTC; CDR3: CASTETGANYGYTF
V: TRBV6-2/TRBV6-3; size: many; D: .; J: TRBJ1-1; DNA: TGTGCCAGCAAAGGGACTGCGAACACTGAAGCTTTCTTT; CDR3: CASKGTANTEAFF
V: TRBV29-1; size: once; D: .; J: TRBJ1-2; DNA: TGCAGCGTTGAAGATCTTGGGCAGGGTACAGGCTACACCTTC; CDR3: CSVEDLGQGTGYTF
V: TRBV5-6; size: few; D: .; J: TRBJ2-1; DNA: TGTGCCAGCAGCCAAACCGAGGGGAATGAGCAGTTCTTC; CDR3: CASSQTEGNEQFF
V: TRBV15; size: few; D: TRBD2; J: TRBJ2-1; DNA: TGTGCCACCAGCGCCTATACTAGCGGGAGGGCCCAGGAGCAGTTCTTC; CDR3: CATSAYTSGRAQEQFF
V: TRBV29-1; size: few; D: TRBD2; J: TRBJ2-1; DNA: TGCAGCGCACCTGGGACTAGCGGCCTGACCCAGATCTTC; CDR3: CSAPGTSGLTQIF
V: TRBV6-1; size: .; D: .; J: TRBJ2-3; DNA: TGTGCCAGCAGCCTTCCGAGAGACTTCACAGATACGCAGTATTTT; CDR3: CASSLPRDFTDTQYF
V: TRBV2; size: .; D: .; J: TRBJ1-4; DNA: TGTGCCAGCGGGGACTTCGGTGCAACTAATGAAAAACTGTTTTTT; CDR3: CASGDFGATNEKLFF
V: TRBV12-3/TRBV12-4; size: many; D: TRBD2; J: TRBJ2-5; DNA: TGTGCCAGCAGCCCTAGCGGGGGGGCCAGGGAGACCCAGTACTTC; CDR3: CASSPSGGARETQYF